This TCR beta chain was sequenced during a study of naive and memory T cell subsets. Overall study findings and caveats: Especially in CD8 cells, naive repertoires contained a few larger clonotypes, possibly CD45RA-re-expressing memory cells.

Cells stained for CD3, CD4, CD8, CD45RA, CD27 and viability were sorted into four CD45RA/CD27 subsets. Germline V lookup: CDR1 SGHRS, CDR2 YFSETQ. CDR3 size: 21 residues. V shed 4 bases, J shed 1 base, and the junction held 22 bases outside the gene matches. This clonotype occurred once. Its antigen remains unidentified. An equimolar mix of two oligonucleotides served as the beta constant-region primer for TRBC1 and TRBC2. The ligated cDNA underwent four PCR rounds using SP2 and nested alpha and beta constant-region primers. TCRdb processed the UMI-ligation and nested PCR reads anew with MiXCR; each CDR3 protein has one entry. The table includes 150,000 or so distinct CDR3 sequences, 22% detected once.

This clonotype originated in a human donor in good health. This chain joins TRBV5-1 and TRBJ2-3, with 9 bases aligning to TRBD2. Source material: naive CD4+ T cells from blood. CDR3 sequence reads: CASSPVSRGWLAGKGTDTQYF. CDR3 sequence (DNA): TGCGCCAGCAGCCCGGTCTCCAGGGGTTGGCTAGCGGGAAAGGGCACAGATACGCAGTATTTT.